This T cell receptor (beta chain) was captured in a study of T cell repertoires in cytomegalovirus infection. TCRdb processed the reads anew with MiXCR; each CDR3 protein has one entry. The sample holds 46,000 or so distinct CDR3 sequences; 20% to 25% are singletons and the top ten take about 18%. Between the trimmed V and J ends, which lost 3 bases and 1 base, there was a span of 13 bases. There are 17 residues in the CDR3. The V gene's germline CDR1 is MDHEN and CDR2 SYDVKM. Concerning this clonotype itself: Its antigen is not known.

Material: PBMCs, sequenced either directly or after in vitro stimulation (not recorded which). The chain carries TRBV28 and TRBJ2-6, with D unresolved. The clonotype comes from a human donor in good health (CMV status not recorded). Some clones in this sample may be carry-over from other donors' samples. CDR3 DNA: TGTGCCAGCAGTTTGCCTCCCGTAATGTCTGGGGCCAACGTCCTGACTTTC. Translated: CASSLPPVMSGANVLTF. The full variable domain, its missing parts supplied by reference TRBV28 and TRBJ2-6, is DVKVTQSSRYLVKRTGEKVFLECVQDMDHENMFWYRQDPGLGLRLIYFSYDVKMKEKGDIPEGYSVSREKKERFSLILESASTNQTSMYLCASSLPPVMSGANVLTFGAGSRLTVL.